The clone carrying this T cell receptor (beta chain) was seen only a few times. Its cognate antigen is unknown. The sample is drawn from a study of blood T cells in healthy people across ages. Study-wide background: When template switching was applied, about one barcoded beta molecule was captured per two T cells. General study results and limits: It was found that TCR beta diversity correlated strongly with the percentage of naive T cells.

With a J-beta primer mix and a sample-barcoded 5' primer, a second PCR ran about 7 to 12 cycles. Researchers report that a template-switch adaptor with 12 random nucleotides tagged each cDNA molecule. MiXCR, run by TCRdb on the 5' RACE reads, gives a single entry per CDR3 protein. The sample carries hundreds of thousands of distinct CDR3 sequences, roughly 20% recorded once. Per-sample yields of isolated PBMCs were at least 7 million. This CDR3 has 14 amino acids. Germline V gives CDR1 KGHSH, CDR2 LQKENI. J was trimmed by 3 bases and V by 2 bases; bases with no gene match: 1. This receptor was identified in a man aged 65 to 85 in good health. Source material: blood. This chain links TRBV18 with TRBJ1-5; TRBD1 matches 7 bases. Here the CDR3 reads CASSPGQDNQPQHF. CDR3 coding DNA: TGTGCCAGCTCACCAGGACAGGACAATCAGCCCCAGCATTTT.